Sequencing of this T cell receptor beta chain was carried out in a study of blood T cell repertoires in COVID-19. This CDR3 has 11 amino acids. Germline loops: CDR1 GTSNPN, CDR2 SVGIG (reference sequence). V lost 3 bases and J 1 base, leaving 3 bases between the germline ends. This table comes from immunoSEQ multiplex PCR, and its TCRdb copy is limited to in-frame clones, with some not included. The sample carries approximately 310,000 clones, 80% to 90% recorded once. A single count supports this clone. This sequence originates from a man aged 25 to 45 who had recovered from COVID-19. Material for sequencing was PBMCs or T cells enriched from blood (not recorded which). The chain links TRBV30 to TRBJ1-1, with unresolved D. CDR3 sequence (DNA): TGTGCCTGGAGGGCGAACACTGAAGCTTTCTTT. Amino acids: CAWRANTEAFF.